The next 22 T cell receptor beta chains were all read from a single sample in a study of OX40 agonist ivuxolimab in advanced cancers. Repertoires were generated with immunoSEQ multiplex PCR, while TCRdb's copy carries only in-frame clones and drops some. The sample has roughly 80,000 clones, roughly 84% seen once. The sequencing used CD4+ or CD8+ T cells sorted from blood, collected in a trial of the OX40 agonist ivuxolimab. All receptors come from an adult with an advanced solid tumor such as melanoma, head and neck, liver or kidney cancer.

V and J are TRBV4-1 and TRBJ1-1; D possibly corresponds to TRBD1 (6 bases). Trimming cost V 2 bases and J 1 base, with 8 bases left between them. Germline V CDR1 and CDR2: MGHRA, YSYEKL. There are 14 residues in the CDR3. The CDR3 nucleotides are TGCGCCAGCAGCCAACCGACAGGGAACACTGAAGCTTTCTTT. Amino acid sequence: CASSQPTGNTEAFF.

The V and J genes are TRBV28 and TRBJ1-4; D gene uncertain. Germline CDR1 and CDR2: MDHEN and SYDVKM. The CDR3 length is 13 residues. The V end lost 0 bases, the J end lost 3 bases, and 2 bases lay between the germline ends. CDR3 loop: CASSLWPNEKLFF. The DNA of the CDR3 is TGTGCCAGCAGTTTATGGCCTAATGAAAAACTGTTTTTT.

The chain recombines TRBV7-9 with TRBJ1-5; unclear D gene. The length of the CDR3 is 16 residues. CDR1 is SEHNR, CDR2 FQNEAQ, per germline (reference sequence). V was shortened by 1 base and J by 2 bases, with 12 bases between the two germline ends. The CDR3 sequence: CASSLDFGSRNQPQHF. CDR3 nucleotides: TGTGCCAGCAGCTTAGATTTTGGGTCCCGCAATCAGCCCCAGCATTTT.

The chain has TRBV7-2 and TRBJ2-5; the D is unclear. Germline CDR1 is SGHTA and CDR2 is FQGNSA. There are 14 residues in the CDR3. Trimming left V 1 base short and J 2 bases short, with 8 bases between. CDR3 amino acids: CASSLEGGQETQYF. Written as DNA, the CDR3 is TGTGCCAGCAGCTTAGAAGGCGGTCAAGAGACCCAGTACTTC.

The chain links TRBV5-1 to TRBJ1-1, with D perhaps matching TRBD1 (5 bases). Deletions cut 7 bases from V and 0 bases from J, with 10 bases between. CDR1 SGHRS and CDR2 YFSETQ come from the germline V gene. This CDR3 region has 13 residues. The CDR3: CASGDGLNTEAFF. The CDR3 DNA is TGCGCCAGCGGGGACGGTTTGAACACTGAAGCTTTCTTT.

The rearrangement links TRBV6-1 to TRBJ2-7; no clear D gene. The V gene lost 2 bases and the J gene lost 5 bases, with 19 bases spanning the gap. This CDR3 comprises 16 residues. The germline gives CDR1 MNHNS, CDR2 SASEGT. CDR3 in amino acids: CASSEILGFSTHEQYV. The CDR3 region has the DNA TGTGCCAGCAGTGAAATTCTCGGGTTCAGCACCCACGAGCAGTACGTC.

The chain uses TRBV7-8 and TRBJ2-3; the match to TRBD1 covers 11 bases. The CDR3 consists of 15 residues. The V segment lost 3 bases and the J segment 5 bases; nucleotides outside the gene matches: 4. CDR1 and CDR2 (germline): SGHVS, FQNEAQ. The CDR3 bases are TGTGCCAGCAGCTTGCCCGGGACAGGGGGAGATACGCAGTATTTT. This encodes CASSLPGTGGDTQYF.

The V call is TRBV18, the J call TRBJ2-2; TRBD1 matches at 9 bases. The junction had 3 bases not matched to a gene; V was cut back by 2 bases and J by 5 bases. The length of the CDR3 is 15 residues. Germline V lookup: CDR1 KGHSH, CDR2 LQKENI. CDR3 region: CASSPTGGSTGELFF. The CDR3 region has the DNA TGTGCCAGCTCACCAACAGGGGGCAGTACCGGGGAGCTGTTTTTT. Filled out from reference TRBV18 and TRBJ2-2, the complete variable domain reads NAGVMQNPRHLVRRRGQEARLRCSPMKGHSHVYWYRQLPEEGLKFMVYLQKENIIDESGMPKERFSAEFPKEGPSILRIQQVVRGDSAAYFCASSPTGGSTGELFFGEGSRLTVL.

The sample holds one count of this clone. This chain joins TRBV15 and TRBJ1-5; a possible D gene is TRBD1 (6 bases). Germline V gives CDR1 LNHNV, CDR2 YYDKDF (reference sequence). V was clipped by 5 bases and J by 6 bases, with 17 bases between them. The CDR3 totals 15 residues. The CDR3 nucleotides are TGTGCCACCAGCCGACGACAGGTTGTTGGTCAGCCCCAGCATTTT. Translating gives CATSRRQVVGQPQHF.

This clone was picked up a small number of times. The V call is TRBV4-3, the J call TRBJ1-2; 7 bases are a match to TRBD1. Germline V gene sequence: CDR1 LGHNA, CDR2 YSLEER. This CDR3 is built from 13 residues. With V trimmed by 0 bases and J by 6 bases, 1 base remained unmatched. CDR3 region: CASSQETGNGYTF. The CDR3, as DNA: TGCGCCAGCAGCCAAGAGACAGGGAATGGCTACACCTTC.

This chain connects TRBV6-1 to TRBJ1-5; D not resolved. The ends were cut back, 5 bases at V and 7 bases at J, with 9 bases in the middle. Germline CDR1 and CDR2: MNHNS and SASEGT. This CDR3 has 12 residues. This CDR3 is CASSSRRQPQHF. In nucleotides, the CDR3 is TGTGCCAGCAGTTCACGACGGCAGCCCCAGCATTTT.

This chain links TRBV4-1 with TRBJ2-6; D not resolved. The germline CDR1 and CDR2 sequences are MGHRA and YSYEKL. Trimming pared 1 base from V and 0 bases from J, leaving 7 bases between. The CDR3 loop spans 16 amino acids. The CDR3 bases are TGCGCCAGCAGCCAAGGGTGGAGCTCTGGGGCCAACGTCCTGACTTTC. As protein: CASSQGWSSGANVLTF.

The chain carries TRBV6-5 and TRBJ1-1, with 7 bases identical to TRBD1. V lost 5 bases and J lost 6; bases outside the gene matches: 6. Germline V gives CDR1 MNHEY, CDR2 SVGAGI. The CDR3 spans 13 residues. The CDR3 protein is CASSKDRAAEAFF. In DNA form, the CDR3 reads TGTGCCAGCAGTAAAGACAGGGCGGCTGAAGCTTTCTTT.

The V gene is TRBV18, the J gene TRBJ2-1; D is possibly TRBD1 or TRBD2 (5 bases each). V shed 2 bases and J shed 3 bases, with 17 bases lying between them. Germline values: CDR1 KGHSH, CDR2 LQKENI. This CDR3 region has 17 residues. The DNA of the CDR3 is TGTGCCAGCTCACCAATAAAGCGTTGGGGGATCTACAATGAGCAGTTCTTC. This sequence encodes CASSPIKRWGIYNEQFF.

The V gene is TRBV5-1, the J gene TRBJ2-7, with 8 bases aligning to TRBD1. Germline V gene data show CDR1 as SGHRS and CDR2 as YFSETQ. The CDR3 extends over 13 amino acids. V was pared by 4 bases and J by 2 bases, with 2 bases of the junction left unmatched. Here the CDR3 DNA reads TGCGCCAGCAGCCGGGACAGGACCTACGAGCAGTACGTC. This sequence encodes CASSRDRTYEQYV.

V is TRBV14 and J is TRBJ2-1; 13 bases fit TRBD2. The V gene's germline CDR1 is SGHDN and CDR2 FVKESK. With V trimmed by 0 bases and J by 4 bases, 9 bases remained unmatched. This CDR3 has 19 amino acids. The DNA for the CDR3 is TGTGCCAGCAGCCAAGATGTTAGGACTAGCGGGGGCTTATACAATGAGCAGTTCTTC. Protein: CASSQDVRTSGGLYNEQFF.

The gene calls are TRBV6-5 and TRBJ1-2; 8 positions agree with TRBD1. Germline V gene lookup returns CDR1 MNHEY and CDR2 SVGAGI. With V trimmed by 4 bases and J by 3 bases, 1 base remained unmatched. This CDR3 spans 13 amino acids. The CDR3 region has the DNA TGTGCCAGCAGTTTGACAGGGGACTATGGCTACACCTTC. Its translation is CASSLTGDYGYTF.

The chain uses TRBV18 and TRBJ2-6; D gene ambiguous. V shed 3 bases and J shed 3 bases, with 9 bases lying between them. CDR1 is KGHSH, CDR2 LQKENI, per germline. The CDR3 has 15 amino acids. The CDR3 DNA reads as TGTGCCAGCTCACCCGGCCGGTTTGGGGCCAACGTCCTGACTTTC. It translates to CASSPGRFGANVLTF.

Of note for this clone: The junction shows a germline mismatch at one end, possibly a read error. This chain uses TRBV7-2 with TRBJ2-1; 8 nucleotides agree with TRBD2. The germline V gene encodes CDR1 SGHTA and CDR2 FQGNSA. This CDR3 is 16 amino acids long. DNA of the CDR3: TGTGCCAGCAGCTTAGCAGGGACTAGAGATTACACTGAGCAGTTCTTC. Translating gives CASSLAGTRDYTEQFF.

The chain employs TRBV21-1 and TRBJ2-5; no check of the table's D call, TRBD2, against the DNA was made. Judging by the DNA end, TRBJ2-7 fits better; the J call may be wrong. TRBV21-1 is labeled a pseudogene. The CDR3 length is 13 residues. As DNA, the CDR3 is TGTGCCAGCAGCAAAGGCCACCTTTACGAGCAGTACTTC. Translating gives CASSKGHLYEQYF.

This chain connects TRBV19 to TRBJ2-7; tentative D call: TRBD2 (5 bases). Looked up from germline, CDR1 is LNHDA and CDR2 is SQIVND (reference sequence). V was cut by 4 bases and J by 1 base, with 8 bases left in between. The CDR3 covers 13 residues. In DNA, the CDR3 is TGTGCCAGTAGTAAAGGACTTTCCTACGAGCAGTACGTC. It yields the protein CASSKGLSYEQYV.

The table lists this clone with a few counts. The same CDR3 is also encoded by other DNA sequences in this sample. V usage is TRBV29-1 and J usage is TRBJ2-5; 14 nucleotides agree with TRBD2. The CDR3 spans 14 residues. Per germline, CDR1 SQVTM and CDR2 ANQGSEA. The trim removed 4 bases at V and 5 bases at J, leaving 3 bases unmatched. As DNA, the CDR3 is TGCAGCGTTGGGGGACTAGCGGGAGACGAGACCCAGTACTTC. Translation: CSVGGLAGDETQYF. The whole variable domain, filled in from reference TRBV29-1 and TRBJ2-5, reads SAVISQKPSRDICQRGTSLTIQCQVDSQVTMMFWYRQQPGQSLTLIATANQGSEATYESGFVIDKFPISRPNLTFSTLTVSNMSPEDSSIYLCSVGGLAGDETQYFGPGTRLLVL.